One T cell receptor beta chain is described in this entry. Antigen specificity is unknown. TCRdb re-called the 5' RACE reads through MiXCR, storing one row per CDR3 protein. The table includes hundreds of thousands of distinct CDR3 sequences, around 10% detected once. This CDR3 spans 13 amino acids. The V and J ends lost 4 bases and 5 bases respectively, with 7 bases between them. Germline lookup yields CDR1 SGHRS and CDR2 YFSETQ. This entry is derived from a study of T cells after yellow fever vaccination. Study results and caveats: Clonotypes found in both CD4 and CD8 compartments made up a small share. Abundant contaminating clonotypes from the bulk population could appear in FACS-sorted repertoires. A weaker but faster secondary response was observed, peaking on day 5 versus 15.

The TCR was taken from a man between 18 and 35 years old who received the YFV17D yellow fever vaccine. The chain employs TRBV5-1 and TRBJ2-6; maybe TRBD1 (5 bases). The material sequenced was PBMCs, taken on the day of the first yellow fever vaccination. The CDR3, as DNA: TGCGCCAGCAGCCAGGGTAGGGCCAACGTCCTGACTTTC. This gives the protein CASSQGRANVLTF.